One T cell receptor (beta chain) is described in this entry. Trimming at V came to 0 bases and at J to 6 bases, leaving 5 bases not matched to a gene. Looked up from germline, CDR1 is SGHDT and CDR2 is YYEEEE. The CDR3 sequence is 15 residues long. This sample stems from a study of identifying expanded T cells in peripheral blood. Profiling relied on immunoSEQ multiplex PCR, and the TCRdb table lists in-frame clones only, not all of them. The data hold about 54,000 clones, with about nine tenths observed a single time. Healthy donors had no documented immune events, such as infections, while sampled. The sequenced sample consisted of blood. This sequence was found in a person aged 18 to 69 in good health. The chain couples TRBV5-6 to TRBJ2-3, with 9 positions matching TRBD2. CDR3 nucleotide sequence: TGTGCCAGCAGCTTGGTAGCGGGAGCATACGATACGCAGTATTTT. Its protein product is CASSLVAGAYDTQYF.